These T cell receptor beta chains were read from a single sample in a study of T cell changes during pregnancy in multiple sclerosis. The table came from immunoSEQ multiplex PCR; TCRdb's copy has only in-frame clones and leaves some out. Of tens of thousands of clones listed, almost 90% are singletons. Sequenced material: CD4+ T cells from peripheral blood mononuclear cells, taken in the second trimester of pregnancy. The receptors were gathered from a female donor with multiple sclerosis, enrolled in a pregnancy study. CDR3s include the opening cysteine and the closing phenylalanine or tryptophan. D genes are given only for firm matches. Size tells how often a clone was seen (once, few, many) or the class of an expanded clone, and some rows leave it out.

CDR3aa	CDR3nt	abundance	j_gene	d_gene	v_gene
CASSAAGRTNTGELFF	TGTGCCAGCAGCGCCGCGGGACGGACCAACACCGGGGAGCTGTTTTTT	once	TRBJ2-2	.	TRBV11-3
CASSINGVGQFF	TGTGCCAGTAGTATTAACGGGGTTGGGCAGTTCTTC	.	TRBJ2-1	.	TRBV19
CASSEYGTVGYEQYF	TGTGCCAGCAGTGAATACGGGACAGTTGGCTACGAGCAGTACTTC	.	TRBJ2-7	TRBD1	TRBV6-1
CASSPYTGGTYGANVLTF	TGTGCCAGCAGCCCTTATACAGGGGGCACATACGGGGCCAACGTCCTGACTTTC	.	TRBJ2-6	TRBD1	TRBV7-9
CASSRRGLAGGLPYNEQFF	TGTGCCAGTAGTAGGCGTGGACTAGCGGGAGGGTTGCCCTACAATGAGCAGTTCTTC	.	TRBJ2-1	TRBD2	TRBV19
CASSVNRAGTGELFF	TGTGCCAGCAGTGTTAACAGGGCTGGCACCGGGGAGCTGTTTTTT	once	TRBJ2-2	.	TRBV6-1
CASSPTSGVNTGELFF	TGCGCCAGCAGCCCCACGAGCGGGGTCAACACCGGGGAGCTGTTTTTT	.	TRBJ2-2	TRBD2	TRBV5-1
CATSSPTWLDTGELFF	TGTGCCACCAGCAGTCCGACATGGTTGGACACCGGGGAGCTGTTTTTT	.	TRBJ2-2	.	TRBV15
CASSFGGETQYF	TGTGCCAGCAGCTTTGGGGGGGAGACCCAGTACTTC	once	TRBJ2-5	.	TRBV7-6
CASSQRQLSGRYEQYF	TGCGCCAGCAGTCAGCGGCAGCTTAGCGGGAGATACGAGCAGTACTTC	once	TRBJ2-7	TRBD2	TRBV23-1
CASSKAPPGYEQYF	TGTGCCAGCAGTAAGGCCCCTCCAGGGTACGAGCAGTACTTC	.	TRBJ2-7	.	TRBV27
CASRQRGTPTYEQYF	TGTGCCAGCAGACAACGCGGGACCCCCACCTACGAGCAGTACTTC	.	TRBJ2-7	.	TRBV28
CASSYSTGGQNTEAFF	TGTGCCAGCAGTTACTCGACAGGGGGCCAGAACACTGAAGCTTTCTTT	.	TRBJ1-1	TRBD1	TRBV6-5
CASSAQYTGELFF	TGTGCCAGCAGCGCCCAGTACACCGGGGAGCTGTTTTTT	.	TRBJ2-2	.	TRBV9
CASGSAGRNEQFF	TGTGCCAGCGGCTCGGCAGGCAGGAATGAGCAGTTCTTC	once	TRBJ2-1	.	TRBV27